This T cell receptor beta chain was found in a study of identical twins (dated by TCRdb to about 2016). In terms of the full investigation: TCR alpha and beta repertoires from monozygotic twins, unrelated adults of various ages and cord blood were deep-sequenced to test whether fetal clonotypes persist. Replicate twin experiments were performed at different times using different library preparation protocols to rule out contamination. Broader findings and caveats from the paper: Because the same donors could not be followed over many years, the conclusions depended on cross-sectional statistical analysis. Abundant cord blood beta clonotypes carried fewer insertions; young adult naive repertoires showed a weaker similar trend, while memory repertoires showed none. Out-of-frame TCR alpha sequences shared between twins showed an excess of low generation-probability sequences compared with coincidental sharing between unrelated individuals. In monozygotic twins, recombination models systematically underestimated out-of-frame TCR alpha sharing, but the models matched the sharing seen between unrelated individuals. Invariant T cells such as MAIT and iNKT could partly confound zero-insertion analyses, though diverse VJ usage argued against this for most clonotypes. A weaker excess of twin sharing was found in beta out-of-frame sequences because the signal-to-noise ratio was lowered by fewer shared sequences.

V loses 6 bases, J loses 4 bases, and the germline ends lie 13 bases apart. Counted from cysteine to phenylalanine, this CDR3 has 13 amino acids. Here the CDR3 DNA is all that survives: 39 bases in frame from base 1. Libraries were built with 5' RACE. The run used an Illumina HiSeq 2000. Template switching introduced a universal primer binding site; the final cDNA contained a unique molecular identifier, enabling accurate counting of TCR cDNA molecules. Specific primers in the conserved constant-segment region were used to synthesize first-strand cDNA for TCR alpha and beta chains. Each cDNA library was double barcoded, with a SMART-Mk sample barcode plus Illumina barcodes, to control for contamination. TruSeq adapter sequences along with Illumina sample barcodes were introduced in two successive PCR steps. TCR alpha and beta cDNA libraries were sequenced on the Illumina HiSeq platform with custom primers. Per the source publication's procedure: Raw reads were processed with MiGEC to extract unique molecular identifiers, and MiXCR was used to determine CDR3 positions. Recombination models were inferred per individual with the repgenHMM and IGoR tools using an EM algorithm. The tcR package in R was used for shared clonotype analysis, with sharing normalized by the product of cloneset sizes. Out-of-frame nonproductive sequences were analyzed to study raw recombination free of thymic and clonal selection effects. Clones were called with MiXCR by TCRdb after fastp trimmed the public reads at Q25, and only in-frame beta chains were retained. Duplicate CDR3 protein sequences are folded into a single record with the most common DNA and genes. These V and J calls rely on TCRdb rather than the paper's analysis. Recorded for this sample are more than 600,000 distinct CDR3 sequences; roughly 20% of them occurred a single time. In total, the top ten clones hold approximately 14% of the sample.

All donors were healthy Caucasians. Three pairs of female monozygotic twins, all aged about 18 to 30 years, made up the twin cohort. RNA for TCR libraries was isolated from peripheral blood mononuclear cells. Worth noting for this clonotype: There is no known antigen for this receptor. The input lacks base qualities; no much larger clone sits a single base away.

These data were likewise used in another study, on T cells expressing NK-cell markers. According to the second study: In sorted CD3+CD56+NKG2C+, CD3+CD56+NKG2C- and CD3+CD56-NKG2C+ T-cell subsets from about 8 donors, TCR beta-chain repertoires were profiled. Of the eight sequenced donors, seven were found to be HCMV-seropositive and one was found to be HCMV-seronegative. In several experiments an anti-gammadeltaTCR antibody was added to restrict sorting to alphabetaTCR-expressing T cells. For six donors, the dominant CD3+CD56+NKG2C+ clonotypes were among the top 10 CD8+ clonotypes and accounted for about 1.0-7.5% of CD8+ T cells. Those dominant clonotypes were again the most abundant among CD3+CD56-NKG2C+ cells in a handful of donors, at 28.3-60.1%. Whether the expanded NKG2C-expressing T cell clones were specific for HCMV antigens was left unclear. Randomly selected healthy volunteers, three men and five women, were used as the eight sequenced donors. HCMV serostatus was determined by detecting HCMV-specific IgG in serum with a commercial ELISA kit. Bulk peripheral blood T-cell repertoires were additionally sequenced from unsorted PBMC for several donors. MIGEC was used to demultiplex reads and group reads by UMI, and MiTCR was used to assemble and quantify clonotypes. To remove erroneous sequences, TCR cDNA sequences were retained only when supported by two or more reads. The tcR package was used for downstream repertoire analysis, and clonotypes were matched across fractions by CDR3 nucleotide sequence plus V segment. VDJmatch was used to annotate antigen specificity against VDJdb, with one amino acid substitution allowed in CDR3.

The sequenced sample was PBMCs. This sequence was found in a woman between 18 and 30 years old in good health. The V gene is TRBV12-3 or TRBV12-4 and the J gene is TRBJ2-7; the D gene may be TRBD1 or TRBD2, since each aligns over 5 bases. CDR3 sequence: CASSPGPPYEQYF. In nucleotides, the sequence is TGTGCCAGCAGCCCGGGACCCCCTTACGAGCAGTACTTC.